Listed below are T cell receptor beta chains from one sample, sequenced in a study of tumor and adjacent non-tumor tissue in lung cancer. TCRdb analysed the multiplex PCR reads with MiXCR anew, one entry per CDR3 protein. The table includes 60,000 to 90,000 distinct CDR3 sequences, 60% to 85% detected once. Sequencing used lung tumor tissue. These receptors all come from a woman aged 45-60 years with non-small cell lung cancer. The CDR3 runs from the conserved cysteine through the conserved F or W. A D gene is named only where the DNA matches it firmly. Clone sizes are given selectively: once, few, many, or a class where the clone is expanded.

cdr3_aa,cdr3_nt,clone_size,j_call,v_call,d_call
CSARVVSATDTRYF,TGCAGTGCTAGAGTGGTTAGCGCCACAGATACGCGGTATTTT,few,TRBJ2-3,TRBV20-1,.
CRANQNREVEGHTF,TGCAGGGCTAACCAAAACAGGGAAGTGGAGGGCCACACCTTC,.,TRBJ1-2,TRBV20-1,.
CTISDSTGPQPQHF,TGTACTATCAGTGACTCGACAGGGCCTCAGCCCCAGCATTTT,.,TRBJ1-5,TRBV10-3,TRBD1
CGDNPGTGGYEQYF,TGCGGTGATAACCCCGGGACAGGGGGCTACGAGCAGTACTTC,.,TRBJ2-7,TRBV20-1,TRBD1
CASSYMGQALNTGELFF,TGTGCCAGCAGTTACATGGGGCAGGCCTTGAACACCGGGGAGCTGTTTTTT,.,TRBJ2-2,TRBV6-5,.
CDSSLQLNTEAFF,TGTGACAGCAGCTTGCAGTTGAATACTGAAGCTTTCTTT,.,TRBJ1-1,TRBV5-4,.
CASSLGRAPFF,TGTGCCAGCAGTTTAGGGAGGGCACCTTTCTTT,.,TRBJ1-1,TRBV28,.
CGVGNLDEQFF,TGCGGCGTTGGCAACTTGGATGAGCAGTTCTTC,.,TRBJ2-1,TRBV29-1,.
CASSYSNGQGAGNQPQHF,TGTGCCAGCAGTTACTCGAATGGACAGGGAGCCGGCAATCAGCCCCAGCATTTT,medium-sized,TRBJ1-5,TRBV6-2/TRBV6-3,TRBD1
CTTSFSGLSYEEYF,TGTACCACCAGCTTTTCGGGACTCTCCTACGAGGAGTACTTC,once,TRBJ2-7,TRBV5-6,.
CASSWGYSCTF,.,.,TRBJ1-2,TRBV25-1,.
CASNLVGGTGELLF,TGTGCCAGCAACCTAGTGGGGGGCACCGGGGAGCTGCTTTTT,.,TRBJ2-2,TRBV11-3,.
CASGLSRTSGTLVPYF,TGCGCCAGCGGCTTGAGCCGGACTAGCGGAACCCTAGTACCTTACTTC,.,TRBJ2-5,TRBV5-1,TRBD2
CANRGQPCNTEVFF,TGTGCCAACAGGGGGCAACCGTGTAACACTGAAGTTTTCTTT,.,TRBJ1-1,TRBV6-5,TRBD1
CTSRYTTEGYGYTF,TGTACCAGTAGGTATACGACAGAAGGTTATGGCTACACCTTC,.,TRBJ1-2,TRBV12-3/TRBV12-4,.
CTSSFQDSGLTGELFF,TGTACCAGCAGTTTTCAGGATTCAGGGCTCACCGGGGAGCTGTTTTTT,.,TRBJ2-2,TRBV7-8,.
CASSYSGDRIAFF,TGTGCCAGCAGTTACTCGGGTGACAGGATAGCTTTCTTC,.,TRBJ1-1,TRBV6-2/TRBV6-3,.
CASGLSGLGEETQYF,TGTGCCAGCGGTTTATCTGGACTAGGAGAGGAGACCCAGTACTTC,.,TRBJ2-5,TRBV28,TRBD2
CAGSYSRVAGYEQYF,TGTGCCGGCAGTTACTCGAGGGTCGCTGGATACGAGCAGTACTTT,.,TRBJ2-7,TRBV6-5,.
CASIHRPADGTEAFF,TGCGCCAGCATTCATCGACCCGCGGATGGCACTGAAGCTTTCTTT,many,TRBJ1-1,TRBV10-2,.
CASSSTSLAGREQYF,TGTGCCAGCAGTTCCACGTCCCTAGCGGGACGGGAGCAGTACTTC,medium-sized,TRBJ2-7,TRBV11-2,TRBD2
CASRAPSHTGELFF,TGTGCCAGCAGGGCCCCATCCCACACCGGGGAGCTGTTTTTT,many,TRBJ2-2,TRBV6-2/TRBV6-3,.
CASSQVDMALAGCHEQFF,TGCGCCAGCAGCCAAGTAGATATGGCACTAGCGGGATGCCATGAGCAGTTCTTC,.,TRBJ2-1,TRBV4-1,TRBD2
CTAPGESYEQYF,TGCACTGCGCCCGGAGAGTCCTACGAGCAGTACTTC,once,TRBJ2-7,TRBV20-1,.
CVIRETQGEAFF,TGTGTCATCAGAGAGACACAAGGTGAAGCTTTCTTT,.,TRBJ1-1,TRBV10-3,.
CPSTRTGGTGANVLTF,TGTCCCAGCACCCGGACAGGGGGCACTGGGGCCAACGTCCTGACTTTC,.,TRBJ2-6,TRBV6-1,TRBD1
CSAPIGTANTDAFF,TGCAGTGCCCCCATTGGTACGGCCAACACTGATGCTTTCTTT,.,TRBJ1-1,TRBV20-1,.
CAGSSSGPRSEANVLTF,TGTGCCGGCAGCTCGTCGGGACCGCGCTCTGAGGCCAACGTTCTGACTTTC,.,TRBJ2-6,TRBV11-2,.